The next 21 T cell receptor beta chains were all read from a single sample in a study of graft-versus-host responses after intestinal transplantation. Their recognized antigens are unknown. This table comes from immunoSEQ multiplex PCR, and its TCRdb copy is limited to in-frame clones, with some not included. The profile covers tens of thousands of clones, with around 94% appearing a single time and 0.2% to 0.25% taken by the ten largest. The sample here was unstimulated CD4+ T cells sorted from spleen or lymph node cells, taken before transplant. These receptors came from a human donor who was the organ donor for an intestinal transplant.

The rearrangement uses TRBV6-6 and TRBJ2-7; the match to TRBD2 covers 13 bases. Per the germline V gene, CDR1 is MNHNY and CDR2 is SVGAGI (reference sequence). Unmatched junction bases numbered 1, after V lost 5 bases and J lost 3 bases. This CDR3 has 14 residues. CDR3 DNA sequence: TGTGCCAGCAGTAGGACTAGCGGGGGCTACGAGCAGTACTTC. Translated: CASSRTSGGYEQYF.

The genes are TRBV4-2 and TRBJ2-3, with 7 positions matching TRBD2. The CDR3 loop spans 17 amino acids. V shed 0 bases and J 1 base; nucleotides not matched to a gene: 7. CDR1 is LGHNA, CDR2 YNFKEQ, per germline. The CDR3: CASSQDVALAGTDTQYF. The CDR3, as DNA: TGTGCCAGCAGCCAAGATGTAGCGCTAGCGGGCACAGATACGCAGTATTTT.

This chain connects TRBV15 to TRBJ1-2, with a weak D call TRBD1 (5 bases). V lost 3 bases, J lost 1 base, and 15 bases lay in between. The CDR3 is 16 amino acids. Germline lookup yields CDR1 LNHNV and CDR2 YYDKDF (reference sequence). The CDR3 loop is CATSRDFRDFNYGYTF. CDR3 coding DNA: TGTGCCACCAGCAGGGATTTTAGGGACTTTAACTATGGCTACACCTTC.

V and J are TRBV18 and TRBJ1-3; D is unclear. Between the trimmed V and J ends, which lost 1 base and 0 bases, there was a span of 13 bases. Germline values: CDR1 KGHSH, CDR2 LQKENI. The CDR3 has 17 amino acids. The CDR3 here is CASSPLPDGLSGNTIYF. The CDR3 region has the DNA TGTGCCAGCTCACCACTGCCGGACGGCCTCTCTGGAAACACCATATATTTT.

The chain carries TRBV6-5 and TRBJ1-6; no definite D call. There are 16 residues in the CDR3. V was trimmed by 0 bases and J by 0 bases, leaving 6 bases between them. The germline V gene has CDR1 MNHEY and CDR2 SVGAGI. The CDR3 sequence: CASSYSRSSYNSPLHF. DNA for the CDR3: TGTGCCAGCAGTTACTCGAGGAGCTCCTATAATTCACCCCTCCACTTT.

The chain couples TRBV9 to TRBJ1-2; D is possibly TRBD1 (6 bases). The CDR3 length is 17 residues. V was trimmed by 0 bases and J by 8 bases, leaving 23 bases between them. Germline V lookup: CDR1 SGDLS, CDR2 YYNGEE. CDR3 nucleotide sequence: TGTGCCAGCAGCGTAGCTACAAATGCGCAACAGGGTTACGGCTACACCTTC. This sequence encodes CASSVATNAQQGYGYTF. Full variable domain (missing parts from reference TRBV9 and TRBJ1-2): DSGVTQTPKHLITATGQRVTLRCSPRSGDLSVYWYQQSLDQGLQFLIQYYNGEERAKGNILERFSAQQFPDLHSELNLSSLELGDSALYFCASSVATNAQQGYGYTFGSGTRLTVV.

This chain connects TRBV11-3 to TRBJ1-1; D is uncertain. CDR3 length: 15 amino acids. Germline V gene lookup returns CDR1 SGHNT and CDR2 YENEEA. V lost 5 bases and J lost 0, with 13 bases in between. This chain's CDR3 is CASSTGTTVNTEAFF. CDR3 sequence (DNA): TGTGCCAGCAGCACCGGAACGACGGTGAACACTGAAGCTTTCTTT.

V and J are TRBV6-5 and TRBJ2-7; D perhaps matches TRBD2 (7 bases). The CDR3 length is 14 residues. The germline V and J ends were trimmed by 2 bases and 6 bases, with 14 bases remaining between them. The V gene's germline CDR1 is MNHEY and CDR2 SVGAGI. The CDR3 bases are TGTGCCAGCAGTTACCCGGGGGGCGCGGGCGAGCAGTACTTC. It codes for CASSYPGGAGEQYF.

V usage is TRBV6-5 and J usage is TRBJ1-5; D is undetermined. The CDR3 has 14 residues. Looked up from germline, CDR1 is MNHEY and CDR2 is SVGAGI. V was trimmed by 5 bases and J by 7 bases, leaving 15 bases between them. The CDR3 loop is CASSESSGAQPQHF. Written as DNA, the CDR3 is TGTGCCAGCAGTGAATCCTCCGGCGCCCAGCCCCAGCATTTT.

The chain joins TRBV5-1 to TRBJ2-2; D may match TRBD1 or TRBD2 (5 bases each). This CDR3 region has 17 residues. Trimming left V 7 bases short and J 2 bases short, with 21 bases between. Germline V gene sequence: CDR1 SGHRS, CDR2 YFSETQ. In nucleotides, the CDR3 is TGCGCCAGCTCGGAAAATACCGGGACCTTTAACACCGGGGAGCTGTTTTTT. The encoded protein is CASSENTGTFNTGELFF.

The chain combines TRBV19 with TRBJ2-3; D may be TRBD1 (6 bases). CDR3 length: 14 residues. Germline loops: CDR1 LNHDA, CDR2 SQIVND (reference sequence). V lost 1 base, J lost 6 bases, and 11 bases lay in between. Written as DNA, the CDR3 is TGTGCCAGTAGTATAGTAGAGAGGGGGGATACGCAGTATTTT. Protein product: CASSIVERGDTQYF. The full variable domain, its missing parts supplied by reference TRBV19 and TRBJ2-3, is DGGITQSPKYLFRKEGQNVTLSCEQNLNHDAMYWYRQDPGQGLRLIYYSQIVNDFQKGDIAEGYSVSREKKESFPLTVTSAQKNPTAFYLCASSIVERGDTQYFGPGTRLTVL.

This sequence joins TRBV5-1 and TRBJ1-2, with D unresolved. CDR1 is SGHRS, CDR2 YFSETQ, per germline. V was pared by 0 bases and J by 4 bases, with 7 bases between. There are 13 residues in the CDR3. The CDR3 spells CASSLDTVYGYTF. CDR3 bases: TGCGCCAGCAGCTTGGATACAGTCTATGGCTACACCTTC.

The V gene is TRBV30, the J gene TRBJ2-7, with 7 bases aligning to TRBD1. The ends lost 4 bases at V and 2 bases at J; junction bases unmatched: 17. CDR1 and CDR2 from the germline V gene are GTSNPN and SVGIG (reference sequence). This CDR3 contains 17 residues. In DNA form, the CDR3 reads TGTGCCTGGACCAAATCTAAAGGGGGCCGGGTGACCTACGAGCAGTACTTC. Translated: CAWTKSKGGRVTYEQYF. Supplemented by reference TRBV30 and TRBJ2-7, the full variable domain reads SQTIHQWPATLVQPVGSPLSLECTVEGTSNPNLYWYRQAAGRGLQLLFYSVGIGQISSEVPQNLSASRPQDRQFILSSKKLLLSDSGFYLCAWTKSKGGRVTYEQYFGPGTRLTVT.

V is TRBV11-1 and J is TRBJ1-6, with TRBD1 as a possible D gene (6 bases). The V gene lost 3 bases and the J gene lost 0 bases, with 9 bases spanning the gap. The germline CDR1 and CDR2 sequences are SGHAT and FQDESV (reference sequence). The CDR3 length is 16 residues. CDR3 sequence: CASSLRGSSYNSPLHF. The CDR3 DNA follows: TGTGCCAGCAGCTTGAGGGGGAGCTCCTATAATTCACCCCTCCACTTT.

The V call is TRBV11-1, the J call TRBJ2-7; possibly TRBD1 for D (7 bases). In germline, CDR1 is SGHAT, CDR2 FQDESV (reference sequence). V lost 5 bases and J lost 4, with 18 bases in between. There are 15 residues in the CDR3. The CDR3 DNA reads as TGTGCCAGCAGCCCCTACAGGGGACTGGATTACGAGCAGTACTTC. Translating gives CASSPYRGLDYEQYF.

The rearrangement joins TRBV7-2 to TRBJ2-7, with a tentative D call TRBD1 (5 bases). Deletions cut 4 bases from V and 0 bases from J, with 7 bases between. This CDR3 has 13 amino acids. Germline CDR1 and CDR2: SGHTA and FQGNSA. CDR3 amino acids: CASSWTPSYEQYF. CDR3 DNA sequence: TGTGCCAGCAGCTGGACACCCTCCTACGAGCAGTACTTC.

This clone was seen a few times. The chain combines TRBV11-3 with TRBJ1-1; D not resolved. The V end lost 1 base, the J end lost 1 base, and 4 bases lay between the germline ends. Germline CDR1 is SGHNT and CDR2 is YENEEA. The CDR3 runs 13 residues. CDR3 DNA: TGTGCCAGCAGCTTAGGACAGAACACTGAAGCTTTCTTT. Its protein product is CASSLGQNTEAFF.

The chain employs TRBV6-5 and TRBJ1-2; TRBD1 might be the D (5 bases). The CDR3 sequence is 16 residues long. Per germline, CDR1 MNHEY and CDR2 SVGAGI. The V gene lost 4 bases and the J gene lost 5 bases, with 20 bases spanning the gap. CDR3 sequence: CASSFQIGGSGYGYTF. In DNA, the CDR3 is TGTGCCAGCAGTTTTCAGATCGGGGGTTCTGGGTATGGCTACACCTTC.

V and J are TRBV5-1 and TRBJ2-1; TRBD1 aligns across 9 bases. The CDR3 length is 14 residues. Germline CDR1 SGHRS, CDR2 YFSETQ. V shed 1 base and J 8 bases; nucleotides not matched to a gene: 4. This CDR3 reads CASSLTDRGDEQFF. In DNA, the CDR3 is TGCGCCAGCAGCTTGACGGACAGGGGTGATGAGCAGTTCTTC.

The CDR3: CASHRAPYNEQFF. DNA of the CDR3: TGCGCCAGCCACAGGGCCCCCTACAATGAGCAGTTCTTC. This rearrangement joins TRBV5-1 to TRBJ2-1; maybe TRBD1 (6 bases). Trimming stripped 7 bases from V and 2 bases from J, with 10 bases between. This CDR3 region has 13 residues. Germline CDR1 and CDR2: SGHRS and YFSETQ.

The V gene is TRBV7-9, the J gene TRBJ1-4, with 11 bases aligning to TRBD1. This CDR3 region has 15 residues. The V and J ends lost 1 base and 6 bases, in that order; junction bases with no gene match: 1. CDR1 SEHNR and CDR2 FQNEAQ come from the germline V gene (reference sequence). CDR3 loop: CASSLGTGGDEKLFF. The CDR3 DNA reads as TGTGCCAGCAGCTTAGGGACAGGGGGCGATGAAAAACTGTTTTTT.